This T cell receptor (beta chain) was profiled in a study of human T cells and chemical hapten exposure. Time point given: pre-sensitization, week 0. The treatment here: therapeutic diphenylcyclopropenone sensitization with weekly scalp DPC. Blood was drawn before each patch test was applied. The library put unique molecular identifiers onto individual cDNA molecules. TCRdb independently ran MiXCR on the RACE reads; one entry per CDR3 protein. The table shows 80,000 to 95,000 distinct CDR3 sequences, with about 8.9% occurring only once. Germline V gives CDR1 MNHEY, CDR2 SVGEGT. The length of the CDR3 is 14 residues. Trimming stripped 2 bases from V and 9 bases from J, with 13 bases between. This clonotype was counted a few times.

The material sequenced was whole blood, taken in connection with sensitization to the hapten diphenylcyclopropenone (DPC). The sequence was collected from a woman between 35 and 50 years old with alopecia areata. Some clones in this sample may be carry-over from other donors' samples. J is TRBJ2-2 and V is TRBV6-2 or TRBV6-3, with D possibly TRBD2 on 6 matching bases. CDR3 protein: CASSYVGLSWELFF. For the CDR3, the DNA is TGTGCCAGCAGTTACGTGGGACTGTCATGGGAGCTGTTTTTT.